A selection of T cell receptor beta chains follows, all from one sample in a study of T-cell reconstitution after alpha-beta-depleted transplantation in children. TCRdb redid the calling of the PCR reads with MiXCR, one entry per CDR3 protein. The table lists 900,000 or so distinct CDR3 sequences, 15% to 20% of them singletons. The sample in question was PBMCs, mostly from graft donor cells, obtained 360 days after TCRalphabeta/CD19-depleted stem cell transplant. Every receptor here comes from a male patient aged 10-17 years who had a stem cell transplant for acute lymphoblastic leukemia, so the T cells may come from the graft donor. Both conserved end residues are trimmed from each CDR3.

TRBJ2-5,TRBV29-1,SVHSGTGGLAGVVTQY
TRBJ1-5,TRBV15,ATSRVYSLNQPQH
TRBJ1-2,TRBV2,ASSVDEGFGYGYT
TRBJ2-1,TRBV20-1,SARKRENNEQF
TRBJ1-2,TRBV24-1,ATSDWTANYGYT
TRBJ2-5,TRBV4-1,ASSQVINQETQY
TRBJ1-1,TRBV18,ASSPSAPGTEAF
TRBJ1-1,TRBV6-5,ASSYSRWAHRLNTEAF
TRBJ2-2,TRBV5-4,ASSLAKEVGMGNTGELF
TRBJ2-5,TRBV29-1,SVEARMGGGRETQY
TRBJ2-5,TRBV11-2,ASSLGGRAAETQY
TRBJ2-3,TRBV28,ASSLEYLVDTQY
TRBJ2-5,TRBV11-1,ASSLSRLAGVWEETQY
TRBJ2-2,TRBV2,ASSEGGPGELF
TRBJ2-2,TRBV28,ASSFFGTGGTGELF
TRBJ1-3,TRBV20-1,SARAGYSGNTIY
TRBJ2-2,TRBV5-1,ASNWGSITGELF
TRBJ2-3,TRBV9,ASSVEGASTDTQY
TRBJ2-1,TRBV2,ASSGDWLYNEQF
TRBJ2-1,TRBV20-1,SARGDRGRSNEQF
TRBJ2-1,TRBV27,ASSLGLAGVFNNEQF
TRBJ1-1,TRBV24-1,ATRPSGGQGTEAF
TRBJ2-7,TRBV3-1,ASSQDVRRGGSYEQY
TRBJ2-5,TRBV3-1,ASSQETRTGGETQY
TRBJ2-2,TRBV5-1,ASSLAGNSGRRSNTGELF
TRBJ2-3,TRBV3-1,ASSQGPGLAGTDTQY
TRBJ1-2,TRBV2,ASSDPSGAGKSST
TRBJ2-7,TRBV7-9,ASSLETTQYEQY
TRBJ2-1,TRBV7-3,ASSLNREAYNEQF
TRBJ1-1,TRBV20-1,SARPRLRGATEAF
TRBJ2-7,TRBV6-2/TRBV6-3,ASSWTRAYEQY
TRBJ2-5,TRBV10-3,AISEPGTSVGETQY
TRBJ1-1,TRBV5-1,ASSTQPRNTEAF
TRBJ2-1,TRBV5-1,ASSLYPGLGGNEQF
TRBJ1-1,TRBV12-3/TRBV12-4,ASRDRRMNTEAF
TRBJ2-4,TRBV7-2,ASSSTNKNIQY
TRBJ1-2,TRBV20-1,SAAGATGNHYGYT
TRBJ2-7,TRBV7-9,ASSPAYWTGSSYEQY
TRBJ2-1,TRBV5-1,ASSFWGQANEQF
TRBJ1-1,TRBV5-1,ASSRIGTGGSRGTEAF
TRBJ2-2,TRBV7-2,ASSLGSLAPELF
TRBJ2-7,TRBV21-1,ASSRDPPPYEQY
TRBJ2-7,TRBV12-3/TRBV12-4,ASRSTGQLYEQY